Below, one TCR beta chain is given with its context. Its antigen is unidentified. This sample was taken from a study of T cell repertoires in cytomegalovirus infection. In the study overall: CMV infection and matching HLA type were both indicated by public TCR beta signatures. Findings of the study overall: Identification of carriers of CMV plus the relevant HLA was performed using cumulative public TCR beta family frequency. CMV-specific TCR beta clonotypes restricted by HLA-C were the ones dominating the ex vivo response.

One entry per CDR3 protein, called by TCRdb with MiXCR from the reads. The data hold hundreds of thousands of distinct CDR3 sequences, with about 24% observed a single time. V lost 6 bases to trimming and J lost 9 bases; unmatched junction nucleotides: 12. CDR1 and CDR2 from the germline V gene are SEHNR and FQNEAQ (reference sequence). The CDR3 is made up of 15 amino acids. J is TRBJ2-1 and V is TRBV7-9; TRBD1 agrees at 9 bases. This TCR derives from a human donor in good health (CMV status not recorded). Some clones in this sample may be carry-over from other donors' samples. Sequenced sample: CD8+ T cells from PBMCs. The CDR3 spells CASRPPGTGQREQFF. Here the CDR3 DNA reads TGTGCCAGCAGGCCACCCGGGACAGGGCAGCGTGAGCAGTTCTTC.